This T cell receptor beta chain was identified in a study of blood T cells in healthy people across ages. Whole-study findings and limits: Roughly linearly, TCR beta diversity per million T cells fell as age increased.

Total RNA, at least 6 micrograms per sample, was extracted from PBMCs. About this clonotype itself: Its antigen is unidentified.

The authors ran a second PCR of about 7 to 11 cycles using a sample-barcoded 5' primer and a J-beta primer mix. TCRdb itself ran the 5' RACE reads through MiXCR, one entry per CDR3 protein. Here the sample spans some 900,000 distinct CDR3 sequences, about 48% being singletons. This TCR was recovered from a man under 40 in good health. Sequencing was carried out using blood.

The CDR3 reads CASSVGGFNQPQHF. CDR3 sequence (DNA): TGTGCCAGCAGCGTAGGTGGGTTCAATCAGCCCCAGCATTTT. The chain couples TRBV7-9 to TRBJ1-5, with no clear D. The CDR3 is made up of 14 amino acids. Germline-derived CDR1 and CDR2 are SEHNR and FQNEAQ (reference sequence). V lost 5 bases to trimming and J lost 3 bases, with 11 bases between them. The full variable domain, its missing parts supplied by reference TRBV7-9 and TRBJ1-5, is DTGVSQNPRHKITKRGQNVTFRCDPISEHNRLYWYRQTLGQGPEFLTYFQNEAQLEKSRLLSDRFSAERPKGSFSTLEIQRTEQGDSAMYLCASSVGGFNQPQHFGDGTRLSIL.